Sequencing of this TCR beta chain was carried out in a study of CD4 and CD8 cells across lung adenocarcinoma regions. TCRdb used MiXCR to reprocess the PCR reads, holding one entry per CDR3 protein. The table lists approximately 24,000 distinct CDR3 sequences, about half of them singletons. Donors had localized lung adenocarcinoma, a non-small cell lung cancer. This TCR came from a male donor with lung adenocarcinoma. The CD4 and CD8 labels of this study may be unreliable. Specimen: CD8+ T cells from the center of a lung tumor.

The DNA of the CDR3 is TGCGCCAGCAGTAACGAGGGGACAGGCACCTACGAGCAGTACTTC. This gives the protein CASSNEGTGTYEQYF. This chain joins TRBV23-1 and TRBJ2-7; 8 bases align to TRBD1. TRBV23-1 is designated an ORF whose function remains uncertain. This CDR3 contains 15 residues. Unmatched junction bases numbered 8, after V lost 5 bases and J lost 2 bases.